Following are 31 T cell receptor beta chains from one sample sequenced in a study of T cell repertoires in cytomegalovirus infection. TCRdb used MiXCR to reprocess the reads, holding one entry per CDR3 protein. The repertoire holds 650,000 to 850,000 distinct CDR3 sequences, almost 30% seen once, with under 15% in the top ten. For these receptors, no antigen is known. The sample in question was cultured CD8+ T cells from PBMCs, obtained from culture after CMV antigen stimulation. These receptors all stem from a human donor in good health (CMV status not recorded). Some clones in this sample may be carry-over from other donors' samples.

The genes are TRBV27 and TRBJ1-2; tentative D call: TRBD1 (5 bases). Trimming stripped 8 bases from V and 4 bases from J, with 11 bases between. The CDR3 spans 12 residues. Per germline, CDR1 MNHEY and CDR2 SMNVEV (reference sequence). The DNA for the CDR3 is TGTGCCAGCGGGGGGGTTGGCTATGGCTACACCTTC. It encodes CASGGVGYGYTF.

This clonotype was seen more than once but under ten times. The J gene is TRBJ2-7, the V gene TRBV20-1, with 9 bases aligning to TRBD1. Germline V gene sequence: CDR1 DFQATT, CDR2 SNEGSKA (reference sequence). The length of the CDR3 is 12 residues. The trim removed 8 bases at V and 3 bases at J, leaving 5 bases unmatched. The CDR3 here is CSIWTGDYEQYV. The CDR3 coding sequence is TGCAGTATTTGGACAGGGGACTACGAGCAGTACGTC.

CDR3 bases: TGCGCCAGCAGCTACGGACTAGCGGGGGGTGTCAAAAACATTCAGTACTTC. Its translation: CASSYGLAGGVKNIQYF. V usage is TRBV5-1 and J usage is TRBJ2-4, with TRBD2 matching over 14 bases. This CDR3 has 17 amino acids. V shed 3 bases and J 3 bases; nucleotides not matched to a gene: 5. Germline V CDR1 and CDR2: SGHRS, YFSETQ.

This clonotype came up many times. The CDR3 protein is CASSSRGIYEQYF. CDR3 DNA: TGTGCCAGCAGTTCCCGGGGGATCTACGAGCAGTACTTC. The chain employs TRBV12-3 or TRBV12-4 and TRBJ2-7, with D maybe TRBD2 (6 bases). The ends were cut back, 4 bases at V and 3 bases at J, with 10 bases in the middle. The CDR3 contains 13 residues.

The chain combines TRBV7-3 with TRBJ2-7; D is unresolved. The germline CDR1 and CDR2 sequences are SGHTA and FQGTGA. V shed 10 bases and J shed 0 bases, with 13 bases lying between them. The CDR3 contains 13 residues. CDR3 nucleotides: TGTGCCACTGGTGCGGAATACTCCTACGAGCAGTACGTC. It translates to CATGAEYSYEQYV.

The chain links TRBV25-1 to TRBJ2-5; D unresolved. This CDR3 contains 11 residues. Germline lookup yields CDR1 MGHDK and CDR2 SYGVNS. V was trimmed by 8 bases and J by 5 bases, leaving 9 bases between them. In DNA, the CDR3 is TGTGCCAGCTTCTATAGGGAGACCCAGTACTTC. It codes for CASFYRETQYF.

V is TRBV2 and J is TRBJ2-3; D is ambiguous. In germline, CDR1 is SNHLY, CDR2 FYNNEI. V lost 3 bases and J 3 bases, leaving 7 bases between the germline ends. The CDR3 runs to 13 residues. CDR3 amino acids: CASSDGRTDTQYF. Written as DNA, the CDR3 is TGTGCCAGCAGTGATGGTAGGACAGATACGCAGTATTTT.

The chain joins TRBV14 to TRBJ2-5; D call uncertain. Germline V CDR1 and CDR2: SGHDN, FVKESK. The CDR3 contains 17 residues. Trimming shortened V by 0 bases and J by 2 bases, and 16 bases separated the two germline ends. CDR3 loop: CASSQDPLVGVQETQYF. CDR3 DNA sequence: TGTGCCAGCAGCCAAGACCCTCTAGTTGGGGTACAAGAGACCCAGTACTTC. Filled out from reference TRBV14 and TRBJ2-5, the complete variable domain reads EAGVTQFPSHSVIEKGQTVTLRCDPISGHDNLYWYRRVMGKEIKFLLHFVKESKQDESGMPNNRFLAERTGGTYSTLKVQPAELEDSGVYFCASSQDPLVGVQETQYFGPGTRLLVL.

The V gene is TRBV4-1, the J gene TRBJ2-7; no definite D call. CDR3 size: 15 residues. The germline V and J ends were trimmed by 3 bases and 0 bases, with 12 bases remaining between them. Germline CDR1 reads MGHRA; CDR2 reads YSYEKL. The CDR3 spells CASSQLLGGSYEQYF. CDR3 nucleotides: TGCGCCAGCAGCCAGCTGCTGGGTGGCTCCTACGAGCAGTACTTC.

The chain recombines TRBV3-1 with TRBJ1-1, with a weak D call TRBD1 (5 bases). The V gene lost 1 base and the J gene lost 0 bases, with 9 bases spanning the gap. Germline V gene sequence: CDR1 LGHDT, CDR2 YNNKEL (reference sequence). The CDR3 is 15 amino acids. The CDR3 loop reads CASSQGTYLNTEAFF. The CDR3 DNA reads as TGTGCCAGCAGCCAAGGGACATATTTGAACACTGAAGCTTTCTTT.

V and J are TRBV5-4 and TRBJ2-5; 7 nucleotides agree with TRBD2. Germline loops: CDR1 SGHNT, CDR2 YYREEE (reference sequence). V was clipped by 4 bases and J by 7 bases; unmatched bases: 13. CDR3 length equals 15 residues. The CDR3 protein is CASSPTSLGGSTQYF. In nucleotides, the CDR3 is TGTGCCAGCAGCCCGACTAGCCTGGGGGGGTCGACCCAGTACTTC.

Judged by abundance, this clonotype is medium-sized. V and J are TRBV7-2 and TRBJ2-7; TRBD2 aligns across 7 bases. V shed 5 bases and J 3 bases; nucleotides not matched to a gene: 7. CDR1 and CDR2 (germline): SGHTA, FQGNSA. This CDR3 is 14 amino acids long. The CDR3 reads CASSVQSGVYEQYV. For the CDR3, the DNA is TGTGCCAGCAGCGTTCAAAGCGGGGTCTACGAGCAGTACGTC.

This clonotype was detected many times. This rearrangement joins TRBV12-3 or TRBV12-4 to TRBJ2-1; a weak D match, TRBD1 (5 bases). V was clipped by 6 bases and J by 9 bases, with 15 bases between them. There are 13 residues in the CDR3. In nucleotides, the CDR3 is TGTGCCAGCAGCCAATCAGGTAGGGGTGAGCAGTTCTTC. Its protein is CASSQSGRGEQFF.

The chain carries TRBV9 and TRBJ2-4, with TRBD2 identical over 12 bases. After removal of 3 bases from V and 7 bases from J, the junction contained 5 bases not matched to a gene. The CDR3 extends over 15 amino acids. Germline V gives CDR1 SGDLS, CDR2 YYNGEE. DNA for the CDR3: TGTGCCAGCAGCGATCTAGCGGGGGGGCTGAACATTCAGTACTTC. Translation gives CASSDLAGGLNIQYF.

The chain couples TRBV2 to TRBJ1-5, with a weak D call TRBD1 (5 bases). This CDR3 region has 14 residues. Germline loops: CDR1 SNHLY, CDR2 FYNNEI. Between the trimmed V and J ends, which lost 2 bases and 4 bases, there was a span of 9 bases. CDR3 nucleotide sequence: TGTGCCAGCAGTGAATGGGCAGGGAATCAGCCCCAGCATTTT. Amino acids: CASSEWAGNQPQHF.

The CDR3 nucleotides are TGCGCCAGCAGTGGGTCCCAGTCCTTCGTGGACGAGCAGTACTTC. Protein sequence: CASSGSQSFVDEQYF. V is TRBV10-2 and J is TRBJ2-7; D is unresolved. Germline CDR1 is WSHSY and CDR2 is SAAADI. V shed 4 bases and J shed 5 bases, with 18 bases lying between them. This CDR3 spans 15 amino acids.

There are a few counts of this clonotype. The rearrangement links TRBV2 to TRBJ2-2; 7 bases fit TRBD2. Germline values: CDR1 SNHLY, CDR2 FYNNEI. The CDR3 contains 14 residues. CDR3 loop: CVTEAGINTGELFF. CDR3 DNA sequence: TGTGTTACAGAAGCGGGAATCAACACCGGGGAGCTGTTTTTT. Complete variable domain (other parts from reference TRBV2 and TRBJ2-2): EPEVTQTPSHQVTQMGQEVILRCVPISNHLYFYWYRQILGQKVEFLVSFYNNEISEKSEIFDDQFSVERPDGSNFTLKIRSTKLEDSAMYFCVTEAGINTGELFFGEGSRLTVL.

As concerns this clonotype: This may arise from a read error, as a much more abundant clone is one base away. The rearrangement joins TRBV27 to TRBJ2-1; 11 bases are a match to TRBD2. Germline-derived CDR1 and CDR2 are MNHEY and SMNVEV (reference sequence). The CDR3 runs to 19 residues. Trimming at V came to 1 base and at J to 7 bases, leaving 15 bases not matched to a gene. The CDR3 spells CASSLLGILAGGLRNEQFF. The CDR3 nucleotides read TGTGCCAGCAGTTTATTGGGAATCCTAGCGGGGGGCCTTAGGAATGAGCAGTTCTTC.

This clonotype was observed a few times. This chain uses TRBV7-2 with TRBJ2-3; 11 bases align to TRBD2. CDR3 length equals 16 residues. V lost 4 bases, J lost 4 bases, and 7 bases stayed unmatched. Germline CDR1 reads SGHTA; CDR2 reads FQGNSA. CDR3: CASSSLAGGSSDTQYF. CDR3 DNA sequence: TGTGCCAGCAGCTCGCTAGCGGGGGGCAGCTCAGATACGCAGTATTTT.

This clonotype was detected a few times. The rearrangement joins TRBV12-3 or TRBV12-4 to TRBJ1-5, with D uncertain. The V gene lost 1 base and the J gene lost 0 bases, with 7 bases spanning the gap. This CDR3 contains 15 residues. The CDR3: CASSLGKYSNQPQHF. CDR3 coding DNA: TGTGCCAGCAGTTTAGGCAAATATAGCAATCAGCCCCAGCATTTT.

This chain joins TRBV4-2 and TRBJ2-3; TRBD2 matches 10 bases. Germline-derived CDR1 and CDR2 are LGHNA and YNFKEQ. The CDR3 has 17 amino acids. With V trimmed by 0 bases and J by 2 bases, 5 bases remained unmatched. In nucleotides, the CDR3 is TGTGCCAGCAGCCAAGATACGGGACTAGCGTTCACAGATACGCAGTATTTT. It encodes CASSQDTGLAFTDTQYF.

This clonotype was seen repeatedly, ten times or more. The J gene is TRBJ2-2, the V gene TRBV28; TRBD2 is a possible D gene (5 bases). CDR3 length: 19 residues. The V end was cut by 2 bases, the J end by 4 bases, with 23 bases between. Per germline, CDR1 MDHEN and CDR2 SYDVKM. The CDR3 DNA sequence: TGTGCCAGCAGTTTAGTCATCGGGAAGCGGATGGGGATCACCGGGGAGCTGTTTTTT. As protein: CASSLVIGKRMGITGELFF. Complete variable domain (other parts from reference TRBV28 and TRBJ2-2): DVKVTQSSRYLVKRTGEKVFLECVQDMDHENMFWYRQDPGLGLRLIYFSYDVKMKEKGDIPEGYSVSREKKERFSLILESASTNQTSMYLCASSLVIGKRMGITGELFFGEGSRLTVL.

The CDR3 nucleotides read TGTGCCAGTACCTTGGCAGGTGGGAATGAGCAGTTCTTC. This codes for CASTLAGGNEQFF. The chain carries TRBV19 and TRBJ2-1; no reliable D call. CDR1 LNHDA and CDR2 SQIVND come from the germline V gene (reference sequence). The CDR3 is 13 amino acids. Deletions cut 7 bases from V and 7 bases from J, with 14 bases between.

This clonotype was counted once. Given the absence of the conserved phenylalanine or tryptophan at the CDR3 end, a read error is likely. The chain couples TRBV4-1 to TRBJ1-1; D gene unclear. V was clipped by 2 bases and J by 8 bases, with 15 bases between them. The CDR3 has 14 amino acids. Germline V lookup: CDR1 MGHRA, CDR2 YSYEKL. For the CDR3, the DNA is TGCGCCAGCAGCCAAAAACATTCCTTCCTCGAAGCTTTCTTA. This codes for CASSQKHSFLEAFL.

This chain uses TRBV6-6 with TRBJ1-1, with D unclear. V shed 5 bases and J shed 1 base, with 8 bases lying between them. Germline assignment: CDR1 MNHNY and CDR2 SVGAGI (reference sequence). The CDR3 is 13 amino acids. CDR3 nucleotide sequence: TGTGCCAGCAGTCCGGTAGGGAACACTGAAGCTTTCTTT. Amino acid sequence: CASSPVGNTEAFF.

The V call is TRBV20-1, the J call TRBJ1-1; unclear D gene. Germline lookup yields CDR1 DFQATT and CDR2 SNEGSKA (reference sequence). Trimming pared 6 bases from V and 1 base from J, leaving 9 bases between. The CDR3 contains 12 residues. The CDR3 DNA sequence: TGCAGTGCCCCGAGAGCGAACACTGAAGCTTTCTTT. As protein: CSAPRANTEAFF.

There are a few counts of this clonotype. DNA of the CDR3: TGTGCCAGCAGCCAAGAGGCGGAGTATGAGCAGTTCTTC. Translation gives CASSQEAEYEQFF. The chain is built from TRBV14 and TRBJ2-1; D ambiguous. Germline V gene data show CDR1 as SGHDN and CDR2 as FVKESK. Trimming stripped 0 bases from V and 8 bases from J, with 8 bases between. The CDR3 has 13 amino acids.

This rearrangement joins TRBV6-5 to TRBJ2-2; TRBD2 matches 11 bases. Germline V gives CDR1 MNHEY, CDR2 SVGAGI. Losses at the gene ends were 8 bases for V and 7 bases for J; bases not matched to a gene: 9. The CDR3 extends over 15 amino acids. The CDR3 spells CASGGTGTSGGELFF. In nucleotides, the CDR3 is TGTGCCAGCGGGGGCACCGGGACTAGCGGCGGGGAGCTGTTTTTT.

J is TRBJ1-1 and V is TRBV2; 7 bases fit TRBD1. CDR1 is SNHLY, CDR2 FYNNEI, per germline. J lost 5 bases, V lost 6 bases, and 12 bases had no gene match. This CDR3 contains 15 residues. This CDR3 is CASRVQGVLVTEAFF. The CDR3 nucleotides read TGTGCCAGCAGGGTCCAGGGGGTTCTGGTAACTGAAGCTTTCTTT.

In the case of this clonotype: The junction differs from germline at one of its ends, possibly a read error. The rearrangement joins TRBV9 to TRBJ2-1; TRBD1 might be the D (5 bases). Germline V gene data show CDR1 as SGDLS and CDR2 as YYNGEE. The CDR3 loop spans 11 amino acids. CDR3 nucleotides: TGTGCCTGCAGTATTAGGACAGAGCAGTTCTTC. Its translation is CACSIRTEQFF. Supplemented by reference TRBV9 and TRBJ2-1, the full variable domain reads DSGVTQTPKHLITATGQRVTLRCSPRSGDLSVYWYQQSLDQGLQFLIQYYNGEERAKGNILERFSAQQFPDLHSELNLSSLELGDSALYFCACSIRTEQFFGPGTRLTVL.

This rearrangement joins TRBV19 to TRBJ2-1; no firm D call. The CDR3 runs to 13 residues. The germline V gene encodes CDR1 LNHDA and CDR2 SQIVND (reference sequence). Trimming left V 11 bases short and J 0 bases short, with 11 bases between. CDR3 nucleotides: TGTGCCGTATCGCAGAGCTCCTACAATGAGCAGTTCTTC. Translating gives CAVSQSSYNEQFF. Full variable domain (outside the CDR3, taken from reference TRBV19 and TRBJ2-1): DGGITQSPKYLFRKEGQNVTLSCEQNLNHDAMYWYRQDPGQGLRLIYYSQIVNDFQKGDIAEGYSVSREKKESFPLTVTSAQKNPTAFYLCAVSQSSYNEQFFGPGTRLTVL.